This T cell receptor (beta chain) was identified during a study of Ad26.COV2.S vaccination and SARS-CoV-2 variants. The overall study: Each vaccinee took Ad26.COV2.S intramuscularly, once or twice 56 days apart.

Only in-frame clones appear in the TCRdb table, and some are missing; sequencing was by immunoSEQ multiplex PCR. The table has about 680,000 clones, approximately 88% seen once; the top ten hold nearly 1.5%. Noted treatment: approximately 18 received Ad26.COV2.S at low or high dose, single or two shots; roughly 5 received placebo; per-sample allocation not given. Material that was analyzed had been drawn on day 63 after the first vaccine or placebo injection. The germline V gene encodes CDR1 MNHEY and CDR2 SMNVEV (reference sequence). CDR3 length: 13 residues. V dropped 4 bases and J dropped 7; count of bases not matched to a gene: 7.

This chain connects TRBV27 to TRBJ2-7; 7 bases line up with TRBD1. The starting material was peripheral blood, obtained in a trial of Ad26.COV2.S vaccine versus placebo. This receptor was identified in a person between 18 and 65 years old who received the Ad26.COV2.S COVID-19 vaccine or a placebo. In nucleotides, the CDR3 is TGTGCCAGCAGTTACCAGACAGGGAGAGAGCAGTACTTC. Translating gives CASSYQTGREQYF.